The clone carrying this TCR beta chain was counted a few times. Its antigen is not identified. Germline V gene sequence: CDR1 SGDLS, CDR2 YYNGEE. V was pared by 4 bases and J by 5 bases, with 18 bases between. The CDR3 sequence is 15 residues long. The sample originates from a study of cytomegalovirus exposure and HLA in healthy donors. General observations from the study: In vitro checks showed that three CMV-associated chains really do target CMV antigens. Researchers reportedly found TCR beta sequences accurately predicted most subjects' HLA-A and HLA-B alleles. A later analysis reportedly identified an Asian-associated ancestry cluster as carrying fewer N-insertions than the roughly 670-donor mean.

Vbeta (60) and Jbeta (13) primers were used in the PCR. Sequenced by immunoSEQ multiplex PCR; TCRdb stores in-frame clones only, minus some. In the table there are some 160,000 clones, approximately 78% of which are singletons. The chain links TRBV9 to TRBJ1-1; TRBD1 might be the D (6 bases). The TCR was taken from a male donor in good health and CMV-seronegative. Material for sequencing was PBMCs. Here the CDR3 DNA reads TGTGCCAGCAGCCCATCTCCAGGGGCAGATACTGAAGCTTTCTTT. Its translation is CASSPSPGADTEAFF.